One and the same sample provided the 22 T cell receptor beta chains below, sequenced in a study of shared clonotypes between healthy human individuals. Clones were read by immunoSEQ multiplex PCR, and TCRdb kept only the in-frame ones, dropping some. Counted here are about 980,000 clones, about 80% occurring once; the ten biggest clones make up around 1.5%. The sequenced sample consisted of memory CD4+ T cells sorted from blood. As for subset: CD45RA-negative fraction. These receptor sequences come from a man between 18 and 29 years old in good health.

V and J are TRBV6-5 and TRBJ1-1; D possibly corresponds to TRBD1 (6 bases). The CDR3 has 14 amino acids. Germline lookup yields CDR1 MNHEY and CDR2 SVGAGI. V was shortened by 6 bases and J by 4 bases, with 15 bases between the two germline ends. The CDR3, as DNA: TGTGCCAGCAGCTTGGGGGGGGCCGGCACTGAAGCTTTCTTT. Amino acid sequence: CASSLGGAGTEAFF.

The rearrangement links TRBV4-3 to TRBJ1-1; no clear D gene. The CDR3 extends over 13 amino acids. Germline CDR1 and CDR2: LGHNA and YSLEER. V dropped 1 base and J dropped 9 bases, with 12 bases sitting between them. The CDR3 DNA reads TGCGCCAGCAGCCAAGGAAGACATCGTCAAGCTTTCTTT. It yields the protein CASSQGRHRQAFF.

The V call is TRBV7-7, the J call TRBJ2-1, with a possible D match to TRBD1 (5 bases). This CDR3 comprises 9 residues. Germline values: CDR1 SSHAT, CDR2 FNYEAQ (reference sequence). Here the CDR3 reads CASPGEQFF. The CDR3 coding sequence is TGTGCTTCGCCAGGGGAGCAGTTCTTC.

On this clone itself: Additional DNA sequences in this sample encode the identical CDR3. In DNA, the CDR3 is TGTGCCAGCAGGGCGGGAGGACCCTACGAGCAGTACTTC. Amino acid sequence: CASRAGGPYEQYF. V is TRBV27 and J is TRBJ2-7, with 8 bases that match TRBD2. Trimming took 6 bases from V and 2 from J; bases not matched to a gene: 3. Germline assignment: CDR1 MNHEY and CDR2 SMNVEV (reference sequence). The CDR3 spans 13 residues.

The V and J genes are TRBV7-9 and TRBJ2-3; D gene unclear. The germline gives CDR1 SEHNR, CDR2 FQNEAQ (reference sequence). The ends were cut back, 6 bases at V and 2 bases at J, with 12 bases in the middle. This CDR3 has 14 amino acids. CDR3 DNA: TGTGCCAGCAGAGACCTTTTTACCACAGATACGCAGTATTTT. This sequence encodes CASRDLFTTDTQYF. Supplemented by reference TRBV7-9 and TRBJ2-3, the full variable domain reads DTGVSQNPRHKITKRGQNVTFRCDPISEHNRLYWYRQTLGQGPEFLTYFQNEAQLEKSRLLSDRFSAERPKGSFSTLEIQRTEQGDSAMYLCASRDLFTTDTQYFGPGTRLTVL.

This clone appeared a few times. CDR3 DNA sequence: TGTGCCAGCAGCTTAACGTCCTCCTTTCCGACCGGGGAGCTGTTTTTT. This sequence encodes CASSLTSSFPTGELFF. This sequence joins TRBV7-3 and TRBJ2-2; no clear D. The V end lost 0 bases, the J end lost 5 bases, and 13 bases lay between the germline ends. The germline V gene encodes CDR1 SGHTA and CDR2 FQGTGA. The CDR3 runs 16 residues.

The chain combines TRBV28 with TRBJ1-6, with D possibly being TRBD1 (5 bases). Germline CDR1 reads MDHEN; CDR2 reads SYDVKM. V was trimmed by 10 bases and J by 0 bases, leaving 13 bases between them. The CDR3 length is 15 residues. CDR3 bases: TGTGCCACCCTAAGGAGGGGCTCCTATAATTCACCCCTCCACTTT. Protein sequence: CATLRRGSYNSPLHF. Drawing the rest from reference TRBV28 and TRBJ1-6, the complete variable domain is DVKVTQSSRYLVKRTGEKVFLECVQDMDHENMFWYRQDPGLGLRLIYFSYDVKMKEKGDIPEGYSVSREKKERFSLILESASTNQTSMYLCATLRRGSYNSPLHFGNGTRLTVT.

This clone appeared a few times. V usage is TRBV10-3 and J usage is TRBJ1-6; 9 bases match TRBD1. Germline CDR1 ENHRY, CDR2 SYGVKD. CDR3 length equals 14 residues. Trimming cost V 7 bases and J 7 bases; bases outside gene matches: 5. This CDR3 is CAITRDRENSPLHF. CDR3 sequence (DNA): TGTGCCATCACACGGGACAGGGAGAATTCACCCCTCCACTTT.

The rearrangement links TRBV10-2 to TRBJ1-5, with D hard to call. The CDR3 is made up of 13 amino acids. Germline loops: CDR1 WSHSY, CDR2 SAAADI. The V end lost 6 bases, the J end lost 0 bases, and 6 bases lay between the germline ends. The CDR3 sequence: CASRPNSNQPQHF. CDR3 DNA: TGCGCCAGCAGACCTAATAGCAATCAGCCCCAGCATTTT.

The chain employs TRBV10-3 and TRBJ1-3, with 8 bases identical to TRBD1. Germline trimming cut 3 bases from V and 2 bases from J; bases unmatched to any gene: 9. The CDR3 contains 17 residues. The germline V gene has CDR1 ENHRY and CDR2 SYGVKD. The CDR3 loop is CAISDTRQGLPGNTIYF. CDR3 bases: TGTGCCATCAGTGACACCCGACAGGGGCTTCCTGGAAACACCATATATTTT.

This clone was seen just once. This chain joins TRBV2 and TRBJ2-1; TRBD1 matches at 9 bases. V was pared by 5 bases and J by 9 bases, with 11 bases of the junction left unmatched. The CDR3 contains 15 residues. Germline assignment: CDR1 SNHLY and CDR2 FYNNEI. The CDR3 DNA reads as TGTGCCAGCAGTAATTCCGGGACAGGGTCGAGTGAGCAGTTCTTC. Protein: CASSNSGTGSSEQFF.

This chain connects TRBV7-6 to TRBJ2-2; 7 bases line up with TRBD1. Per the germline V gene, CDR1 is SGHVS and CDR2 is FNYEAQ. Unmatched junction bases numbered 17, after V lost 2 bases and J lost 5 bases. The CDR3 length is 19 residues. The CDR3 coding sequence is TGTGCCAGCAGCTTAAGATCCCAGGGGGAATTTATTTTGACCGGGGAGCTGTTTTTT. It codes for CASSLRSQGEFILTGELFF.

On this clone: It is likely a read error: a sequence one base away is far more abundant. The sample carries other DNA sequences with the same CDR3. The gene calls are TRBV4-2 and TRBJ2-2; D unclear. Germline-derived CDR1 and CDR2 are LGHNA and YNFKEQ. The CDR3 sequence is 12 residues long. The V end lost 5 bases, the J end lost 3 bases, and 4 bases lay between the germline ends. The CDR3 reads CASSLDTGELFF. The CDR3 DNA follows: TGTGCCAGCAGCTTGGACACCGGGGAGCTGTTTTTT.

V usage is TRBV6-1 and J usage is TRBJ1-2; D possibly corresponds to TRBD1 (5 bases). CDR1 and CDR2 from the germline V gene are MNHNS and SASEGT. V was clipped by 4 bases and J by 2 bases, with 8 bases between them. This CDR3 comprises 13 residues. This CDR3 reads CASSGQPNYGYTF. The CDR3 nucleotides are TGTGCCAGCAGTGGACAGCCCAACTATGGCTACACCTTC.

J is TRBJ1-4 and V is TRBV4-2; D perhaps matches TRBD1 (5 bases). V shed 0 bases and J shed 6 bases, with 14 bases lying between them. The germline gives CDR1 LGHNA, CDR2 YNFKEQ. This CDR3 has 16 amino acids. In nucleotides, the CDR3 is TGTGCCAGCAGCCAAGATCCCGCAGGGAATTATGAAAAACTGTTTTTT. Its protein is CASSQDPAGNYEKLFF.

The rearrangement joins TRBV2 to TRBJ2-5, with D hard to call. The V and J ends lost 4 bases and 4 bases respectively, with 7 bases between them. The CDR3 loop spans 12 amino acids. Germline V lookup: CDR1 SNHLY, CDR2 FYNNEI. In DNA form, the CDR3 reads TGTGCCAGCAGTGTTCAGGCAGAGACCCAGTACTTC. Protein: CASSVQAETQYF.

This chain links TRBV10-2 with TRBJ1-1; a weak D match, TRBD1 (5 bases). The V and J ends lost 4 bases and 0 bases respectively, with 18 bases between them. This CDR3 comprises 17 residues. The germline V gene encodes CDR1 WSHSY and CDR2 SAAADI. The CDR3 loop is CASSAVYRPPMNTEAFF. As DNA, the CDR3 is TGCGCCAGCAGTGCCGTCTACAGGCCTCCAATGAACACTGAAGCTTTCTTT.

V is TRBV27 and J is TRBJ2-1; the D call may be TRBD1 or TRBD2 (5 bases each). Between the trimmed V and J ends, which lost 4 bases and 3 bases, there was a span of 7 bases. Germline V gene lookup returns CDR1 MNHEY and CDR2 SMNVEV (reference sequence). This CDR3 spans 13 amino acids. DNA for the CDR3: TGTGCCAGCAGTTGGGACGGCTACAATGAGCAGTTCTTC. It yields the protein CASSWDGYNEQFF.

V gene TRBV10-3 combines with J gene TRBJ1-1; perhaps TRBD1 as D (6 bases). This CDR3 has 18 amino acids. Trimming pared 0 bases from V and 1 base from J, leaving 18 bases between. Germline-derived CDR1 and CDR2 are ENHRY and SYGVKD. DNA of the CDR3: TGTGCCATCAGTGAGTCGATAGGGGCAGGGGTTACGAACACTGAAGCTTTCTTT. Encoded protein: CAISESIGAGVTNTEAFF.

V gene TRBV9 combines with J gene TRBJ2-2; D is undetermined. CDR3 length equals 14 residues. V was pared by 0 bases and J by 7 bases, with 10 bases between. Germline V gene data show CDR1 as SGDLS and CDR2 as YYNGEE. The CDR3 is CASSVEGGLGELFF. CDR3 coding DNA: TGTGCCAGCAGCGTAGAAGGCGGCCTCGGGGAGCTGTTTTTT.

This clone was observed a few times. A read error may account for a junction end that differs from germline. The rearrangement links TRBV6-5 to TRBJ2-1; 9 bases are a match to TRBD1. Germline lookup yields CDR1 MNHEY and CDR2 SVGAGI. The CDR3 consists of 12 residues. For the CDR3, the DNA is TGTGCCAGCAGTTACTCGGGACAGGGAGAACTCTTC. This sequence encodes CASSYSGQGELF.

The chain employs TRBV14 and TRBJ2-7; D is unclear. CDR1 is SGHDN and CDR2 is FVKESK in the germline V gene. The V end was cut by 4 bases, the J end by 2 bases, with 6 bases between. The CDR3 has 12 residues. The CDR3 region has the DNA TGTGCCAGCAGCCGTTTCCCCTACGAGCAGTACTTC. Its protein is CASSRFPYEQYF.